This T cell receptor beta chain was found in a study of OX40 agonist ivuxolimab in advanced cancers. CDR1 and CDR2 from the germline V gene are SGHTA and FQGNSA. The CDR3 is 16 amino acids. Trimming at V came to 3 bases and at J to 4 bases, leaving 7 bases not matched to a gene. Study results and caveats: CD8+ T cells were the subset that, on average, had more expanded clones than CD4+.

Sequenced by immunoSEQ multiplex PCR; TCRdb stores in-frame clones only, minus some. The data show tens of thousands of clones, roughly 80% seen once. Worth noting for this clone: Antigen: not known.

Source: CD4+ or CD8+ T cells sorted from blood, taken in a trial of the OX40 agonist ivuxolimab. The sequence derives from an adult with an advanced solid tumor such as melanoma, head and neck, liver or kidney cancer. V gene TRBV7-2 combines with J gene TRBJ2-2, with 8 bases identical to TRBD2. The CDR3 region is CASSFLGTSSTGELFF. The CDR3, as DNA: TGTGCCAGCAGCTTCCTGGGGACTAGTAGCACCGGGGAGCTGTTTTTT.